This TCR beta chain was sequenced during a study of T cells in Graves' hyperthyroidism and ophthalmopathy. V lost 5 bases and J lost 3; bases outside the gene matches: 6. Looked up from germline, CDR1 is MNHNS and CDR2 is SASEGT. This CDR3 is 15 amino acids long. Findings and caveats of the study: Most thyroid clonotypes expanded above 0.001 appeared in blood too.

As to this clonotype: Its antigen is unknown.

RNA transcripts provided the source from which TCR beta CDR3 regions were amplified. TCR CDR3 regions were first amplified by RT-PCR with HTBI primers. One entry per CDR3 protein results from TCRdb running MiXCR on the multiplex PCR reads. This sample has more than 450,000 distinct CDR3 sequences, with approximately 20% found just once. Material: blood. The TCR originated in a man aged 35-49 years with Graves' ophthalmopathy. This chain joins TRBV6-1 and TRBJ2-3, with 9 positions matching TRBD1. The CDR3 here is CASSTPGQGTDTQYF. CDR3 in DNA: TGTGCCAGCAGTACTCCGGGACAGGGAACAGATACGCAGTATTTT.